Sequencing of this T cell receptor beta chain was carried out in a study of cytomegalovirus exposure and HLA in healthy donors. As for the study in general: An early release of data contained tens of millions of unique TCRs, which came from HLA-typed donors. General observations from the study: The only immune exposure information that was available was CMV serostatus. Several of the most significant clusters appeared linked to common viral pathogens, based on a later analysis. Clonal expansion was found to be greater in HLA-associated TCR beta chains than in equally common others in a later analysis.

A few counts support this clone. Its target is not known. This CDR3 contains 15 residues. Germline V gives CDR1 KGHSH, CDR2 LQKENI. V shed 3 bases, J shed 7 bases, and the junction held 7 bases outside the gene matches. The PCR made use of 60 Vbeta and 13 Jbeta primers. TCRdb keeps only in-frame clones here, not all; method: immunoSEQ multiplex PCR. In the table there are 180,000 or so clones, around 80% of which are singletons. The chain couples TRBV18 to TRBJ2-1; 9 positions match TRBD2. Sequences were obtained from PBMCs. This TCR derives from a girl aged 5-17 years in good health and CMV-seropositive. CDR3 protein: CASSPREGSQNEQFF. CDR3 DNA: TGTGCCAGCTCACCGCGGGAGGGCTCCCAGAATGAGCAGTTCTTC.